Following are 14 T cell receptor beta chains from one sample sequenced in a study of prognosis after radiotherapy for stage I lung cancer. Using two-round multiplex PCR, the authors amplified TCR beta CDR3 from genomic DNA. The authors ran first-round PCR with primers specific to each TRBV and TRBJ gene. TCRdb redid the calling of the multiplex PCR reads with MiXCR, one entry per CDR3 protein. The table has 30,000 to 35,000 distinct CDR3 sequences, about half seen once. Source: PBMCs, taken before or after stereotactic body radiation therapy (not recorded which). The source of these receptors is a donor aged 50 or older with non-small cell lung cancer.

The rearrangement uses TRBV20-1 and TRBJ1-2; the D is unclear. The CDR3 totals 11 residues. The germline CDR1 and CDR2 sequences are DFQATT and SNEGSKA (reference sequence). Between the trimmed V and J ends, which lost 6 bases and 7 bases, there was a span of 12 bases. In DNA form, the CDR3 reads TGCAGTGCGACCGGGCCTCTTGGCTACACCTTC. It translates to CSATGPLGYTF.

Many counts were recorded for this clonotype. V and J are TRBV20-1 and TRBJ2-1; D not certain. Trimming pared 0 bases from V and 0 bases from J, leaving 9 bases between. Germline CDR1 and CDR2: DFQATT and SNEGSKA (reference sequence). This CDR3 is built from 15 residues. The CDR3 here is CSARDRRSSYNEQFF. The CDR3, as DNA: TGCAGTGCTAGAGATCGTAGGAGCTCCTACAATGAGCAGTTCTTC.

By frequency in the sample, this clonotype is medium-sized. The V and J genes are TRBV27 and TRBJ1-6; TRBD1 might be the D (5 bases). The CDR3 extends over 16 amino acids. Trimming took off 5 bases at V and 4 bases at J, with 15 bases between the two ends. CDR1 is MNHEY, CDR2 SMNVEV, per germline (reference sequence). The CDR3 sequence is CASSPRQTNYNSPLHF. CDR3 in DNA: TGTGCCAGCAGTCCGAGACAGACGAATTATAATTCACCCCTCCACTTT.

This chain connects TRBV5-1 to TRBJ2-7; D possibly corresponds to TRBD1 (6 bases). Trimming took off 5 bases at V and 4 bases at J, with 22 bases between the two ends. Germline CDR1 reads SGHRS; CDR2 reads YFSETQ. There are 16 residues in the CDR3. Here the CDR3 DNA reads TGCGCCAGCAGACGGGGACACCAGGTAGAGGGGTACGAGCAGTACTTC. Translated: CASRRGHQVEGYEQYF.

This clonotype came up many times. V is TRBV6-5 and J is TRBJ2-3; D is uncertain. CDR1 is MNHEY and CDR2 is SVGAGI in the germline V gene. The CDR3 sequence is 15 residues long. Trimming shortened V by 0 bases and J by 2 bases, and 9 bases separated the two germline ends. The CDR3 sequence: CASSYSDGITDTQYF. The CDR3 DNA follows: TGTGCCAGCAGTTACTCGGACGGAATCACAGATACGCAGTATTTT.

This clonotype was observed at least ten times. J is TRBJ2-1 and V is TRBV20-1; 11 positions agree with TRBD2. Germline V CDR1 and CDR2: DFQATT, SNEGSKA (reference sequence). The junction had 10 bases not matched to a gene; V was cut back by 5 bases and J by 7 bases. This CDR3 contains 15 residues. This chain's CDR3 is CSAQDSGRARNEQFF. The CDR3 bases are TGCAGTGCTCAGGATAGCGGGAGGGCCAGGAATGAGCAGTTCTTC.

This clonotype was detected ten times or more. CDR3: CASSVGGDRGYEQYF. The CDR3 nucleotides are TGTGCCAGCAGCGTAGGTGGGGACCGAGGATACGAGCAGTACTTC. V is TRBV9 and J is TRBJ2-7; possibly TRBD1 or TRBD2 for D (5 bases each). The V gene lost 0 bases and the J gene lost 4 bases, with 14 bases spanning the gap. Looked up from germline, CDR1 is SGDLS and CDR2 is YYNGEE. The length of the CDR3 is 15 residues.

V usage is TRBV7-3 and J usage is TRBJ2-5; TRBD2 matches 8 bases. The CDR3 is made up of 15 amino acids. Germline V gene sequence: CDR1 SGHTA, CDR2 FQGTGA. The J segment lost 4 bases and the V segment lost 5 bases, leaving 9 bases of the junction unmatched. The CDR3 DNA sequence: TGTGCCAGCAGCGGGAGCGGGAGTCTAGGAGAGACCCAGTACTTC. Amino acids: CASSGSGSLGETQYF.

This clonotype was recorded many times. This chain's CDR3 is CATFGTSGRSNEQFF. As DNA, the CDR3 is TGTGCCACCTTCGGGACTAGCGGGAGATCGAATGAGCAGTTCTTC. The chain joins TRBV10-3 to TRBJ2-1, with TRBD2 matching 14 bases. This CDR3 is 15 amino acids long. The trim removed 10 bases at V and 7 bases at J, leaving 9 bases unmatched. The germline gives CDR1 ENHRY, CDR2 SYGVKD.

With regard to this clonotype: The conserved final phenylalanine or tryptophan is absent from the CDR3, which likely points to a read error. It is unclear where the CDR3 begins or ends on the DNA, so no DNA is shown, and the CDR3 is as TCRdb lists it. The gene calls are TRBV2 and TRBJ2-7; the DNA was not used to check the table's D call, TRBD1. Germline V lookup: CDR1 SNHLY, CDR2 FYNNEI. Inclusive of both ends, the CDR3 amounts to 13 amino acids. The CDR3 region is CAGGGTGTYEHYL.

This clonotype was observed at least ten times. The rearrangement joins TRBV2 to TRBJ1-6; D is ambiguous. The germline gives CDR1 SNHLY, CDR2 FYNNEI. V lost 7 bases and J 0 bases, leaving 13 bases between the germline ends. The CDR3 covers 16 residues. The CDR3 DNA reads as TGTGCCAGCACCCCAGGCCTGAGCTCCTATAATTCACCCCTCCACTTT. This gives the protein CASTPGLSSYNSPLHF.

J is TRBJ2-1 and V is TRBV6-1, with TRBD2 as a possible D gene (5 bases). CDR1 is MNHNS, CDR2 SASEGT, per germline. This CDR3 spans 15 amino acids. CDR3 protein: CAGSVLRATYNEQFF. In DNA form, the CDR3 reads TGTGCAGGCAGTGTCTTGCGGGCCACCTACAATGAGCAGTTCTTC.

This clonotype is labeled as medium-sized (0.01 to 0.1%). The gene calls are TRBV6-5 and TRBJ2-7; perhaps D is TRBD1 or TRBD2 (6 bases each). V lost 6 bases to trimming and J lost 0 bases, with 12 bases between them. Germline V gene lookup returns CDR1 MNHEY and CDR2 SVGAGI. The CDR3 has 14 amino acids. The CDR3 sequence is CASRRGRVSYEQYF. Written as DNA, the CDR3 is TGTGCCAGCAGACGGGGGCGCGTCTCCTACGAGCAGTACTTC.

This clonotype was seen ten or more times. The chain recombines TRBV28 with TRBJ2-7; D is possibly TRBD2 (5 bases). Trimming removed 5 bases at V and 3 bases at J, with 14 bases between. Germline loops: CDR1 MDHEN, CDR2 SYDVKM. The CDR3 runs to 14 residues. CDR3 DNA sequence: TGTGCCAGCAGTCTCAACCCGGGGATCTACGAGCAGTACTTC. Translation gives CASSLNPGIYEQYF.